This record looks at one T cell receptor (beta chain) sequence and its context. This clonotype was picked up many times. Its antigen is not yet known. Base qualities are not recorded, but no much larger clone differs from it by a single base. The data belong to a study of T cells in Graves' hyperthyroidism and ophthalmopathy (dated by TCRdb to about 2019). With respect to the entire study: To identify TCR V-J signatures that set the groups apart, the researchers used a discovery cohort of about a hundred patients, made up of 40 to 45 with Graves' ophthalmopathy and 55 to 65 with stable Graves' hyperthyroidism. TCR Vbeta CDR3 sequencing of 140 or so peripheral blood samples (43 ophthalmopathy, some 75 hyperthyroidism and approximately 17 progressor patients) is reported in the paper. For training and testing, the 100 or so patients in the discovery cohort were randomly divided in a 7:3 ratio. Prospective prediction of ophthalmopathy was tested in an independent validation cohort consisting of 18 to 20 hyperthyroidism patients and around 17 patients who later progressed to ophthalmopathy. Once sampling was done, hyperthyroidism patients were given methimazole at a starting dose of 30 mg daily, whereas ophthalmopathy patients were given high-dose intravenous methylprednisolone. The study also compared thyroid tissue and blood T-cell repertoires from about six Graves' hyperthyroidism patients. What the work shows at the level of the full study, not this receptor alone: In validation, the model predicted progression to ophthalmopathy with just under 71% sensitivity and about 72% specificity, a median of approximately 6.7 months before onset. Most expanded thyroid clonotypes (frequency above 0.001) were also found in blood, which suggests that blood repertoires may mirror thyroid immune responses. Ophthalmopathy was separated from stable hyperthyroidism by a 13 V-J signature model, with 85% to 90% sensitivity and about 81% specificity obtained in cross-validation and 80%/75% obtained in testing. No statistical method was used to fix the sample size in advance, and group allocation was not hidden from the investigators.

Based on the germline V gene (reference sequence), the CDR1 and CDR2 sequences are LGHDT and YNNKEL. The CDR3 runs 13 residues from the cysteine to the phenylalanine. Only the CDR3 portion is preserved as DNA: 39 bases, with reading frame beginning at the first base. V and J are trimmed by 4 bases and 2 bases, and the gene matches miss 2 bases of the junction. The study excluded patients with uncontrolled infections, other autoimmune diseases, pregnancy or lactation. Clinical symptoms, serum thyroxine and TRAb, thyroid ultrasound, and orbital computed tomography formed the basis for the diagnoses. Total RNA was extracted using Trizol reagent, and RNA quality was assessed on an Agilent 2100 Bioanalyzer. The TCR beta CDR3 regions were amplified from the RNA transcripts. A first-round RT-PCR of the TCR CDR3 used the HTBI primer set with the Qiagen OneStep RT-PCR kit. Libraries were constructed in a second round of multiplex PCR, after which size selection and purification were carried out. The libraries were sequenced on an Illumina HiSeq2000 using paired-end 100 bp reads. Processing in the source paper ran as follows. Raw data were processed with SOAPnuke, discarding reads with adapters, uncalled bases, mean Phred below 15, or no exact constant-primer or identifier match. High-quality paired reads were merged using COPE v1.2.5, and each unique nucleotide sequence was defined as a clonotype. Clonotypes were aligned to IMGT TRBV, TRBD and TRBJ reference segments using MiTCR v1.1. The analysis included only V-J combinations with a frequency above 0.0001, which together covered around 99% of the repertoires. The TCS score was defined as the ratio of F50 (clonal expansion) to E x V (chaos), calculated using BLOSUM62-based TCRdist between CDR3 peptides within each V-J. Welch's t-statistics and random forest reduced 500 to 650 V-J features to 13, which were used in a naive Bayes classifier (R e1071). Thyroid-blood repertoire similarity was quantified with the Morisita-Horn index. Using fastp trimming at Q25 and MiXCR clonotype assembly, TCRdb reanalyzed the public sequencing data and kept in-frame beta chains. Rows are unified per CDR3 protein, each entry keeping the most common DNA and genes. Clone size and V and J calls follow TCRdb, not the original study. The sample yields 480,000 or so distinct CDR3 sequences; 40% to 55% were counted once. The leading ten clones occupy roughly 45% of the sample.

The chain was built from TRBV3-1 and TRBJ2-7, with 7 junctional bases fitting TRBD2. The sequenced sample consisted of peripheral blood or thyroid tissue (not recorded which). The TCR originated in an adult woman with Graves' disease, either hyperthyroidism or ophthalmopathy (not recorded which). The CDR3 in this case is CASSPGGPYEQYF. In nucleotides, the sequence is TGTGCCAGCAGCCCGGGAGGCCCCTACGAGCAGTACTTC.